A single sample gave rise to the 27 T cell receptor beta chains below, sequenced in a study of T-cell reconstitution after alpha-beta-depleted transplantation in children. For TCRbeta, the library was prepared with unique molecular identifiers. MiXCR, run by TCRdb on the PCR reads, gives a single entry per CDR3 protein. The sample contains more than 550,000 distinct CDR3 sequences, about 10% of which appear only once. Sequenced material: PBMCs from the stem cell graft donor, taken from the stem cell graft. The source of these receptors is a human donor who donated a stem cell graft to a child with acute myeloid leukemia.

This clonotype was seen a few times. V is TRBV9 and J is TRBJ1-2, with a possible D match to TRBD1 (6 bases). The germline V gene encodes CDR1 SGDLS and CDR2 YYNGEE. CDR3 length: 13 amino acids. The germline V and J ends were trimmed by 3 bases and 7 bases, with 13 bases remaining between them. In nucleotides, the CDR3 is TGTGCCAGCAGCGATAACAGGGCGCTTGGCTACACCTTC. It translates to CASSDNRALGYTF.

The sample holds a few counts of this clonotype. CDR3 sequence (DNA): TGTGCCAGCAGTCTACCCGGGATGTACCAAGAGACCCAGTACTTC. Its protein is CASSLPGMYQETQYF. The rearrangement links TRBV28 to TRBJ2-5; possibly TRBD2 for D (5 bases). Trimming stripped 5 bases from V and 0 bases from J, with 13 bases between. The CDR3 covers 15 residues. Germline-derived CDR1 and CDR2 are MDHEN and SYDVKM.

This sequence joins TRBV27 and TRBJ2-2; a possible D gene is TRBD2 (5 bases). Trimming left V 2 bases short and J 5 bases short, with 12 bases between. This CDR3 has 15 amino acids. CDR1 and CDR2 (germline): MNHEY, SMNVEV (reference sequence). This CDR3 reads CASSLDAGVTGELFF. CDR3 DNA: TGTGCCAGCAGTTTAGACGCGGGCGTTACCGGGGAGCTGTTTTTT.

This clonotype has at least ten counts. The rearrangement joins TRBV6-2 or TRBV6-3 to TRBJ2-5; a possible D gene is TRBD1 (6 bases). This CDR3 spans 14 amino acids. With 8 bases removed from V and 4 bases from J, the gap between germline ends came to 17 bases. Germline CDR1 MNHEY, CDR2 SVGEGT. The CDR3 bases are TGTGCCAGCTTTGTGGGGGCCGTCGGAGAGACCCAGTACTTC. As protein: CASFVGAVGETQYF.

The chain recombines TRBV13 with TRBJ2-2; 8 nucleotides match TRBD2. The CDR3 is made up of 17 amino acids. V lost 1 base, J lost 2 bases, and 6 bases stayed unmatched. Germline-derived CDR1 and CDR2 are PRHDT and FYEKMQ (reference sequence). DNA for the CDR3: TGTGCCAGCAGCTTAGAAGAAGCGGGGGCCAACACCGGGGAGCTGTTTTTT. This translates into CASSLEEAGANTGELFF.

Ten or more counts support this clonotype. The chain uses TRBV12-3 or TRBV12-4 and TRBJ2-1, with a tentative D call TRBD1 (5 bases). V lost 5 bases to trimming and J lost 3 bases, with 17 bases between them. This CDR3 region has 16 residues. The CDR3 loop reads CASSPQGVGFYNEQFF. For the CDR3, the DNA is TGTGCCAGCAGTCCCCAAGGGGTAGGGTTCTACAATGAGCAGTTCTTC.

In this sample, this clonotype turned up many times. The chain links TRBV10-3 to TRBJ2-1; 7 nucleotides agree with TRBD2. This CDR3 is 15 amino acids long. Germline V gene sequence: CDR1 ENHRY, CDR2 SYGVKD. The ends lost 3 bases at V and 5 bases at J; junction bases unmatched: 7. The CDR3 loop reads CAISEPAGVNNEQFF. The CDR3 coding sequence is TGTGCCATCAGTGAACCGGCGGGAGTGAACAATGAGCAGTTCTTC.

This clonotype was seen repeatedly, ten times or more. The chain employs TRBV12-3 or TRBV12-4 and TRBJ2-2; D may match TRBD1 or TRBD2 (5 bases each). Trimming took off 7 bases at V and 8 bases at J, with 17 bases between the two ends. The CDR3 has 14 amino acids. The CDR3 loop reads CASKPGTGPGELFF. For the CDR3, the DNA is TGTGCCAGCAAACCCGGGACGGGGCCTGGGGAGCTGTTTTTT.

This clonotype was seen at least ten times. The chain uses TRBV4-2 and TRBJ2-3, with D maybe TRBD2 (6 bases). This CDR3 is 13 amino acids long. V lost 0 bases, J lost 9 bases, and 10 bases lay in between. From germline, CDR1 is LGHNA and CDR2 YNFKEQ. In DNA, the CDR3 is TGTGCCAGCAGCCAAGAAAGGGAGGAAACGCAGTATTTT. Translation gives CASSQEREETQYF.

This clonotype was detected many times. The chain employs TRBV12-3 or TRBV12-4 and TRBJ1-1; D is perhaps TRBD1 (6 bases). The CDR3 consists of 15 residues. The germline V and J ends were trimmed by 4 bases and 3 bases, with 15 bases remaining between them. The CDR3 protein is CASSSTGTPYTEAFF. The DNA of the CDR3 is TGTGCCAGCAGTTCTACCGGGACACCATACACTGAAGCTTTCTTT.

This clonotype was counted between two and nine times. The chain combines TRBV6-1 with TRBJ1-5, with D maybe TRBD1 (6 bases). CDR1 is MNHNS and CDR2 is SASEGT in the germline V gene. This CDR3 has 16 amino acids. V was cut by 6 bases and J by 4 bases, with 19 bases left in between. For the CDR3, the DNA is TGTGCCAGCAGGCTCGGAACAGGGAGCAGTAATCAGCCCCAGCATTTT. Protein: CASRLGTGSSNQPQHF.

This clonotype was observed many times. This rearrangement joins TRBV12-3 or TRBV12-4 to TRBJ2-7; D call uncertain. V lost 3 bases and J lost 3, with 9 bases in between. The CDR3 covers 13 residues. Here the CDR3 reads CASSLSLNYEQYF. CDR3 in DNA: TGTGCCAGCAGTTTGTCCCTTAACTACGAGCAGTACTTC.

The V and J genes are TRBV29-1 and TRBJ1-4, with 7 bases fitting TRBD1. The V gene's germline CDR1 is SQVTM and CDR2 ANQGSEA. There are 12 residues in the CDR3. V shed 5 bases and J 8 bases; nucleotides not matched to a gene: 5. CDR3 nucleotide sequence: TGCAGCGTTAGACAGGGAGACGAAAAACTGTTTTTT. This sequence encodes CSVRQGDEKLFF.

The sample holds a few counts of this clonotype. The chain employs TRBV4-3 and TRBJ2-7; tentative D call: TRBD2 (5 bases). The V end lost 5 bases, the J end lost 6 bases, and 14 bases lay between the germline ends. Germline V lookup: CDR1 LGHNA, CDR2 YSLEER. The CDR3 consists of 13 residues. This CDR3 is CASSKGRVGEQYF. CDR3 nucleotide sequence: TGCGCCAGCAGCAAAGGGCGGGTTGGCGAGCAGTACTTC.

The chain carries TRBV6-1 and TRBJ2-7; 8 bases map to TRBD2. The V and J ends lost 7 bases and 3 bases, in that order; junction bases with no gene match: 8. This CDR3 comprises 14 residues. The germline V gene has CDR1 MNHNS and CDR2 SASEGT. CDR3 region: CASKPGGTSYEQYF. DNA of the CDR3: TGTGCCAGCAAACCGGGGGGGACTAGCTACGAGCAGTACTTC.

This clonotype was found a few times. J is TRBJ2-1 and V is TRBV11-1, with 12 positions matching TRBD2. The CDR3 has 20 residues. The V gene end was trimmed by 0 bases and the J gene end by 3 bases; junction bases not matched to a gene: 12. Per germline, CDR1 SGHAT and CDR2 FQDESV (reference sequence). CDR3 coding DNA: TGTGCCAGCAGCTTAGCGTTGAAGACTAGCGGGAGTGACTACTACAATGAGCAGTTCTTC. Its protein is CASSLALKTSGSDYYNEQFF.

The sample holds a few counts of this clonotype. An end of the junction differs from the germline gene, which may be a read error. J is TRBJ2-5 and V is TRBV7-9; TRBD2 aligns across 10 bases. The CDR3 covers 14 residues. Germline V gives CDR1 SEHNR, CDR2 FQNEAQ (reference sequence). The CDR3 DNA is TGTGCCAGCAGCCTAGCGGGGGCTTGGGAGACCCAGTACTTC. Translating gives CASSLAGAWETQYF.

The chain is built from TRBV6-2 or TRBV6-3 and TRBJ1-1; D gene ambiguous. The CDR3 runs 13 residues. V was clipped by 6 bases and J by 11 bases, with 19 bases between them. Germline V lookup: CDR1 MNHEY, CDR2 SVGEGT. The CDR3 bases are TGTGCCAGCAGACTAACGGGCCCGGGTGGGGCTTTCTTT. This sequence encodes CASRLTGPGGAFF.

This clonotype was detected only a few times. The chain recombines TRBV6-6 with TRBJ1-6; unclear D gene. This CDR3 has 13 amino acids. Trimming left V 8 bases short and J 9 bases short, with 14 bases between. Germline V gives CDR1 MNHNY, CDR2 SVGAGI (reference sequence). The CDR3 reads CASQVGDGSPLHF. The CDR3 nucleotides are TGTGCCAGCCAGGTCGGGGATGGTTCACCCCTCCACTTT.

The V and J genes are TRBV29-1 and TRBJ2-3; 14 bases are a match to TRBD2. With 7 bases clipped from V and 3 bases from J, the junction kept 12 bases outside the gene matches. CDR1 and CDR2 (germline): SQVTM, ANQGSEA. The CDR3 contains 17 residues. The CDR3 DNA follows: TGCAGCGCCGGGGGGACTAGCGGGAGTGCGGTAACAGATACGCAGTATTTT. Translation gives CSAGGTSGSAVTDTQYF.

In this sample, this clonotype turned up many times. CDR3 coding DNA: TGTGCCAGCAGACCACAGGGGGCCTCATCCTACGAGCAGTACTTC. Its protein product is CASRPQGASSYEQYF. The J gene is TRBJ2-7, the V gene TRBV28, with 9 bases identical to TRBD1. The CDR3 contains 15 residues. After removal of 6 bases from V and 1 base from J, the junction contained 7 bases not matched to a gene. The germline V gene has CDR1 MDHEN and CDR2 SYDVKM. The variable domain in full, completed from reference TRBV28 and TRBJ2-7, reads DVKVTQSSRYLVKRTGEKVFLECVQDMDHENMFWYRQDPGLGLRLIYFSYDVKMKEKGDIPEGYSVSREKKERFSLILESASTNQTSMYLCASRPQGASSYEQYFGPGTRLTVT.

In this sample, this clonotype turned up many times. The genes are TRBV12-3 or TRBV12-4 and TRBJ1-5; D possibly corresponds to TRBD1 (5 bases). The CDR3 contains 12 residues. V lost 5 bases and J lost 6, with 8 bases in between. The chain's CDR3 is CASSAGGQPQHF. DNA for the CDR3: TGTGCCAGCAGTGCCGGGGGTCAGCCCCAGCATTTT.

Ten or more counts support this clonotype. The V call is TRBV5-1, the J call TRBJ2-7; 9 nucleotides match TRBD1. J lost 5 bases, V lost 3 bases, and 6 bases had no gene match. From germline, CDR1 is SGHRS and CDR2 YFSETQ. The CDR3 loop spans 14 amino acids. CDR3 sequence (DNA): TGCGCCAGCAGCTCCGGGACAGGGTTTAACGAGCAGTACTTC. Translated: CASSSGTGFNEQYF.

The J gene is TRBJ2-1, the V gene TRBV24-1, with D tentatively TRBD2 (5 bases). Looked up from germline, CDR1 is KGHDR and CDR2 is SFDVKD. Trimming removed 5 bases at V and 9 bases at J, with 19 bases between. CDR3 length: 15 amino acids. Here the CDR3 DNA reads TGTGCCACCAGTGTCGTTGCCGGGATCAGCCGTGAGCAGTTCTTC. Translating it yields CATSVVAGISREQFF.

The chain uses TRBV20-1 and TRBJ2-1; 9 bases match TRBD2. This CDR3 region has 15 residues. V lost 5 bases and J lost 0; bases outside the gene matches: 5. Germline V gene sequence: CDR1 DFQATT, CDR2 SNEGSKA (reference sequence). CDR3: CSAVTSGPSYNEQFF. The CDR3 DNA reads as TGCAGTGCTGTGACTAGCGGACCCTCCTACAATGAGCAGTTCTTC.

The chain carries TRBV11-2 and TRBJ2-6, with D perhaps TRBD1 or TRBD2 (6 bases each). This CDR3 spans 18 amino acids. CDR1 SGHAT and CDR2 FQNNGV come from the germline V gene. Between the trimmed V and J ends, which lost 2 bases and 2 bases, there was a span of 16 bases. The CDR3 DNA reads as TGTGCCAGCAGCTTATTCGCTCCGGGGGCGGCTGGGGCCAACGTCCTGACTTTC. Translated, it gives CASSLFAPGAAGANVLTF.

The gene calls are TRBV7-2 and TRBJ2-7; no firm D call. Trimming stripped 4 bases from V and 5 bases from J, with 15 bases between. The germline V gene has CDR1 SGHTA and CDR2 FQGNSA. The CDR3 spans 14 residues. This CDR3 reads CASSSDSNQNEQYF. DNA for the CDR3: TGTGCCAGCAGCTCTGACTCGAACCAGAACGAGCAGTACTTC.